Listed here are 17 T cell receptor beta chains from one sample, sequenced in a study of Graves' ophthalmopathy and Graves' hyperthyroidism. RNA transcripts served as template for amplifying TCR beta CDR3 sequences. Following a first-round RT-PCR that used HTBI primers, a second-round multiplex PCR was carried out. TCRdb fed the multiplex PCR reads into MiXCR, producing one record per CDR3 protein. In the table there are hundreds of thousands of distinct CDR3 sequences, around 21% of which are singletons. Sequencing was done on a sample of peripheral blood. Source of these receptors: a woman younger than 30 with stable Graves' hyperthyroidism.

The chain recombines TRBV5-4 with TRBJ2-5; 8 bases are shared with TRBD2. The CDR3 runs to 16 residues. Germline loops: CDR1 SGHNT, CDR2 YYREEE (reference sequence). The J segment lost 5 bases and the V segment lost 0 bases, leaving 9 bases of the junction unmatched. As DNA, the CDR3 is TGTGCCAGCAGCTTGGCCGGGGCGGGAGGTAGGGAGACCCAGTACTTC. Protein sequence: CASSLAGAGGRETQYF.

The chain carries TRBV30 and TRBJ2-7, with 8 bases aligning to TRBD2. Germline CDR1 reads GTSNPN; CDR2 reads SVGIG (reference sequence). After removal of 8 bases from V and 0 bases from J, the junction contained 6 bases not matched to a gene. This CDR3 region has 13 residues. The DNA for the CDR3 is TGTGCCAGGGGGGCGGGGGGCTCCTACGAGCAGTACTTC. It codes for CARGAGGSYEQYF.

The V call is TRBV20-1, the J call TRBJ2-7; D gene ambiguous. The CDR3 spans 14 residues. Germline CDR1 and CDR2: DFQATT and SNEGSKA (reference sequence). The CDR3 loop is CSTNPRGFSYEQDV. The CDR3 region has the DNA TGCAGTACCAACCCACGTGGGTTCTCCTACGAGCAGGACGTC.

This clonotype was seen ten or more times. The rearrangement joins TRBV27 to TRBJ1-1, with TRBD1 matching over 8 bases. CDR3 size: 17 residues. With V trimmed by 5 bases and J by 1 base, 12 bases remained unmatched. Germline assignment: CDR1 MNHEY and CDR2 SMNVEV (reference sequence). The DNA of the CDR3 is TGTGCCAGCAGTCGGGACAGGAGACCCACCTCGAACACTGAAGCTTTCTTT. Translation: CASSRDRRPTSNTEAFF.

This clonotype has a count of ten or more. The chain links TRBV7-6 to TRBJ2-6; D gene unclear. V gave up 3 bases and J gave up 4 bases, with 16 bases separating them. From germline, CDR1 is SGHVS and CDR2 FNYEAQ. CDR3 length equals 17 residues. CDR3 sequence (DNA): TGTGCCAGCAGCTTCGGCCGGGCGGTGGCAGGGGCCAACGTCCTGACTTTC. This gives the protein CASSFGRAVAGANVLTF.

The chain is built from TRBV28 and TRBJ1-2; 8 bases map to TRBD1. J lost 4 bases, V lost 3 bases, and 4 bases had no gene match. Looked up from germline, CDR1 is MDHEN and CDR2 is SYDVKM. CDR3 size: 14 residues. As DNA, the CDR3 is TGTGCCAGCAGTTTGGACAGGGCACCCTATGGCTACACCTTC. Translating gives CASSLDRAPYGYTF.

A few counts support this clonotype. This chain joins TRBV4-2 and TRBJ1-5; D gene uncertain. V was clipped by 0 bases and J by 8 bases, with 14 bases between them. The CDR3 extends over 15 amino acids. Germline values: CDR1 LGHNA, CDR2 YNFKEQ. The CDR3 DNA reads TGTGCCAGCAGCCAAGATCCAGATGCTTACGAGCCCCAGCATTTT. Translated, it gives CASSQDPDAYEPQHF.

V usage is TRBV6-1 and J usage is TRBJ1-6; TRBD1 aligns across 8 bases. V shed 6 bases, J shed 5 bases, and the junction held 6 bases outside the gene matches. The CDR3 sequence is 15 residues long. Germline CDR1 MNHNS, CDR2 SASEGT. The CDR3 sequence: CASSPDRAHNSPLHF. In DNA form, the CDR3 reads TGTGCCAGCAGCCCGGACAGGGCGCATAATTCACCCCTCCACTTT.

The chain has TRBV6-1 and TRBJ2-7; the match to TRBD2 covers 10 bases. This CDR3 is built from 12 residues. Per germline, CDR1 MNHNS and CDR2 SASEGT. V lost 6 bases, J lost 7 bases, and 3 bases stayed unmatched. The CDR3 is CASSAGLAEQYF. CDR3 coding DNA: TGTGCCAGCAGCGCGGGACTAGCGGAGCAGTACTTC.

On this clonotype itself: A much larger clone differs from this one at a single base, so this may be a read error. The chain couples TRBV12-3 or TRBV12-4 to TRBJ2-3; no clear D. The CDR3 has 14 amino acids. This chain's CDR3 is CASSFPDHTDTQFF. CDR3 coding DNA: TGTGCCAGCAGTTTCCCCGACCACACAGATACGCAGTTTTTT.

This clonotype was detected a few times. Here the CDR3 reads CASSLASSAYSYEQYF. CDR3 DNA sequence: TGTGCCAGCAGCTTAGCTAGTTCGGCTTACTCCTACGAGCAGTACTTC. This chain uses TRBV11-1 with TRBJ2-7; D is unclear. Germline V gene lookup returns CDR1 SGHAT and CDR2 FQDESV (reference sequence). The length of the CDR3 is 16 residues. V lost 0 bases and J lost 0, with 12 bases in between.

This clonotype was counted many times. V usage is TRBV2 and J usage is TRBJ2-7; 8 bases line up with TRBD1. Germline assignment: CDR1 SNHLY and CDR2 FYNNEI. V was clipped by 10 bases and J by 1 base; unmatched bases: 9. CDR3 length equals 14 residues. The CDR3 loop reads CATAGTGNSYEQYF. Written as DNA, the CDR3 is TGTGCCACTGCCGGGACAGGCAATTCCTACGAGCAGTACTTC.

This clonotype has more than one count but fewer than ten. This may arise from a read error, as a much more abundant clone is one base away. The CDR3 sequence is CATSRAPGAQETKYF. DNA for the CDR3: TGTGCCACCAGCAGAGCGCCAGGAGCCCAAGAGACCAAGTACTTC. The rearrangement uses TRBV15 and TRBJ2-5; D remains ambiguous. The CDR3 is 15 amino acids. Germline lookup yields CDR1 LNHNV and CDR2 YYDKDF (reference sequence).

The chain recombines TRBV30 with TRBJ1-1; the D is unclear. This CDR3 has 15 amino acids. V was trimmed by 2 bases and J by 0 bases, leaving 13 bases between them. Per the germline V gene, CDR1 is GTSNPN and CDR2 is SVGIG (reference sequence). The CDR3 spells CAWSSEDRLNTEAFF. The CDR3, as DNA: TGTGCCTGGAGTTCCGAGGACCGACTGAACACTGAAGCTTTCTTT.

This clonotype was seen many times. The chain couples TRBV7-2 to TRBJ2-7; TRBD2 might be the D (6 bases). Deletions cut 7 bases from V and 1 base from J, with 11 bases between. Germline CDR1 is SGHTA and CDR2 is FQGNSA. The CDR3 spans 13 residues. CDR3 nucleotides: TGTGCCAGCACTCAGACTAGGTCCTACGAGCAGTACTTC. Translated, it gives CASTQTRSYEQYF. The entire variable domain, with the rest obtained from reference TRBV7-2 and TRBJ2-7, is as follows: GAGVSQSPSNKVTEKGKDVELRCDPISGHTALYWYRQSLGQGLEFLIYFQGNSAPDKSGLPSDRFSAERTGGSVSTLTIQRTQQEDSAVYLCASTQTRSYEQYFGPGTRLTVT.

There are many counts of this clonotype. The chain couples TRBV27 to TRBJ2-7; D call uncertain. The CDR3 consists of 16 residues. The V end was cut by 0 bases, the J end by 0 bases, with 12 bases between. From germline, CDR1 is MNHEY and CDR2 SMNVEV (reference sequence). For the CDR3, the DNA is TGTGCCAGCAGTTTATCACGACGTAGAAGCTCCTACGAGCAGTACTTC. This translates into CASSLSRRRSSYEQYF.

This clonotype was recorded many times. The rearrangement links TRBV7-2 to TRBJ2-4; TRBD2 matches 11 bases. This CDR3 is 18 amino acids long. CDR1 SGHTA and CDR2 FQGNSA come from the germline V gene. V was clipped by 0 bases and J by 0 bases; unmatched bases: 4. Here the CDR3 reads CASSLAPGLAGAKNIQYF. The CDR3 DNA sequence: TGTGCCAGCAGCTTAGCCCCCGGACTAGCGGGAGCCAAAAACATTCAGTACTTC.